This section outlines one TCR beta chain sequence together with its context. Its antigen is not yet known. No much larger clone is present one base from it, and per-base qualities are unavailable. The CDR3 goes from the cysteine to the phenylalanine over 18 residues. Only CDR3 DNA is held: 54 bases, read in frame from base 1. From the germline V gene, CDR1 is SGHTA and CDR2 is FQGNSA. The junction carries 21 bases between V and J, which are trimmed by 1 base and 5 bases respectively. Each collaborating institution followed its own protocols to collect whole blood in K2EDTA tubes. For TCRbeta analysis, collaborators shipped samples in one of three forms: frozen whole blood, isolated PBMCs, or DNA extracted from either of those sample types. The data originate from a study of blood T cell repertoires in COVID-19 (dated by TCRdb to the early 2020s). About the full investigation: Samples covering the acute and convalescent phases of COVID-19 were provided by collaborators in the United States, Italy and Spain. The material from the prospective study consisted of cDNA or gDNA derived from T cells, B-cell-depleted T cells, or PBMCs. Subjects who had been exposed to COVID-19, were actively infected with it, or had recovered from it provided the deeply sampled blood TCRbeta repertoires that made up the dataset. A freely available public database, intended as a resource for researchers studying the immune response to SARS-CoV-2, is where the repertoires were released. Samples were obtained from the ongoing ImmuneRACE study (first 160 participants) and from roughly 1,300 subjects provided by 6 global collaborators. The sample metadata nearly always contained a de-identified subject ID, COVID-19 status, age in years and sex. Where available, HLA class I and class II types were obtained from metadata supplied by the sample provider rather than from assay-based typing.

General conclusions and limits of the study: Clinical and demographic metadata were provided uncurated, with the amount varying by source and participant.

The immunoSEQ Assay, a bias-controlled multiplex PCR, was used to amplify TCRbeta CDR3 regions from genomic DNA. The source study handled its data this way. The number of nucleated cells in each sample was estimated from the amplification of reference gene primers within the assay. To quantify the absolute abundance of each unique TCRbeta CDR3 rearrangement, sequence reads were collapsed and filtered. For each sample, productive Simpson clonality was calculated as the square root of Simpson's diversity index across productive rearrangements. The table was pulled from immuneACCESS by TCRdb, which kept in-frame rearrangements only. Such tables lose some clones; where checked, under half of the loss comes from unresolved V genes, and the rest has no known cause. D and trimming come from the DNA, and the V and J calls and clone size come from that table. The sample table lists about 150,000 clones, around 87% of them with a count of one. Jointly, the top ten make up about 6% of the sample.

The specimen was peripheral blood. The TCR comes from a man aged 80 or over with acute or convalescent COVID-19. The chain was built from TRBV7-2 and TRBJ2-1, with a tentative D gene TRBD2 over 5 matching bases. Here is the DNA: TGTGCCAGCAGCTTAGGCATATTGGTGACTATAAGTCACAATGAGCAGTTCTTC. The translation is CASSLGILVTISHNEQFF.